The next 13 T cell receptor beta chains were all read from a single sample in a study of T cells in Graves' hyperthyroidism and ophthalmopathy. TCR beta CDR3 regions were amplified from RNA. The study used the HTBI primer set for a first-round RT-PCR of the TCR CDR3. Each CDR3 protein gets one entry after TCRdb re-called the multiplex PCR reads with MiXCR. The repertoire holds roughly 100,000 distinct CDR3 sequences, with roughly 40% as singletons. Sequenced material: peripheral blood or thyroid tissue (not recorded which). The receptors were sampled from a woman in her twenties or thirties with Graves' hyperthyroidism.

This clonotype occurred a few times. The chain links TRBV27 to TRBJ2-7; the match to TRBD2 covers 7 bases. CDR1 and CDR2 from the germline V gene are MNHEY and SMNVEV (reference sequence). Trimming cost V 4 bases and J 3 bases; bases outside gene matches: 12. This CDR3 region has 16 residues. The CDR3 protein is CASSSTPRASGYEQYF. The CDR3, as DNA: TGTGCCAGCAGTTCGACCCCTCGGGCTAGCGGCTACGAGCAGTACTTC.

The chain employs TRBV20-1 and TRBJ1-6; TRBD1 agrees at 9 bases. CDR1 and CDR2 from the germline V gene are DFQATT and SNEGSKA (reference sequence). This CDR3 contains 14 residues. V lost 3 bases, J lost 10 bases, and 7 bases stayed unmatched. The CDR3 DNA reads TGCAGTGCTAGGCCCGGGACAGGGTACTCACCCCTCCACTTT. As protein: CSARPGTGYSPLHF.

In its sample, this clonotype was seen many times. This chain links TRBV4-1 with TRBJ2-7; 7 nucleotides align to TRBD2. The germline V gene has CDR1 MGHRA and CDR2 YSYEKL. Germline trimming cut 2 bases from V and 4 bases from J; bases unmatched to any gene: 8. This CDR3 is built from 15 residues. The CDR3 nucleotides read TGCGCCAGCAGCCAACCGGGACTACCTCCATACGAGCAGTACTTC. Residues: CASSQPGLPPYEQYF.

This clonotype has just one count. V usage is TRBV15 and J usage is TRBJ1-5, with a tentative D call TRBD1 (5 bases). V was pared by 0 bases and J by 11 bases, with 17 bases between. The CDR3 covers 15 residues. Germline V gives CDR1 LNHNV, CDR2 YYDKDF (reference sequence). CDR3 bases: TGTGCCACCAGCAGAGAGGGGACCGTGGGGGAGACCCAGCATTTT. This translates into CATSREGTVGETQHF.

The CDR3 spells CSASEFSASRYEQYF. CDR3 DNA: TGCAGTGCTAGTGAATTTAGTGCTAGCCGCTACGAGCAGTACTTC. V gene TRBV20-1 combines with J gene TRBJ2-7; D may be TRBD2 (5 bases). The CDR3 runs 15 residues. V shed 3 bases and J shed 3 bases, with 18 bases lying between them. Germline V CDR1 and CDR2: DFQATT, SNEGSKA (reference sequence).

This clonotype has at least ten counts. The V gene is TRBV9, the J gene TRBJ2-7; TRBD2 matches at 13 bases. With V trimmed by 3 bases and J by 6 bases, 15 bases remained unmatched. CDR1 SGDLS and CDR2 YYNGEE come from the germline V gene. The CDR3 loop spans 18 amino acids. CDR3 sequence: CASSAESRGGLAGSEQYF. CDR3 DNA sequence: TGTGCCAGCAGCGCCGAAAGTAGAGGGGGACTAGCGGGATCCGAGCAGTACTTC.

This clonotype came up a few times. Given a much more abundant clone one base away, this may be a read error. V gene TRBV12-3 or TRBV12-4 combines with J gene TRBJ2-7; a possible D gene is TRBD2 (5 bases). V lost 5 bases and J 2 bases, leaving 19 bases between the germline ends. This CDR3 is 16 amino acids long. In DNA, the CDR3 is TGTGCCAGCAGTCTCCTGGCGGGCGGAGGCACCTACGAGCAGTACTTC. This gives the protein CASSLLAGGGTYEQYF.

This clonotype was counted only a few times. This chain joins TRBV27 and TRBJ2-3; no clear D. Trimming cost V 7 bases and J 0 bases, with 14 bases left between them. This CDR3 spans 15 amino acids. The germline CDR1 and CDR2 sequences are MNHEY and SMNVEV (reference sequence). This CDR3 reads CASNSPVASTDTQYF. For the CDR3, the DNA is TGTGCCAGCAATTCCCCGGTGGCTAGCACAGATACGCAGTATTTT.

V usage is TRBV13 and J usage is TRBJ1-5; D might be TRBD1 (5 bases). The germline gives CDR1 PRHDT, CDR2 FYEKMQ (reference sequence). V was shortened by 2 bases and J by 11 bases, with 16 bases between the two germline ends. The CDR3 loop spans 14 amino acids. CDR3 nucleotide sequence: TGTGCCAGCAGCTTATGGGGGACTCAAGAGACCCAGCATTTT. It encodes CASSLWGTQETQHF. Combining the CDR3 with reference TRBV13 and TRBJ1-5 gives the whole variable domain AAGVIQSPRHLIKEKRETATLKCYPIPRHDTVYWYQQGPGQDPQFLISFYEKMQSDKGSIPDRFSAQQFSDYHSELNMSSLELGDSALYFCASSLWGTQETQHFGDGTRLSIL.

This clonotype came up many times. The chain uses TRBV7-8 and TRBJ1-1, with a tentative D call TRBD1 (6 bases). The ends were cut back, 5 bases at V and 4 bases at J, with 29 bases in the middle. The CDR3 length is 19 residues. Germline CDR1 is SGHVS and CDR2 is FQNEAQ. CDR3 nucleotides: TGTGCCAGCAGCCTAATGATTACGATCGTTGGGGGGCCGAGCACTGAAGCTTTCTTT. Translated, it gives CASSLMITIVGGPSTEAFF.

This chain connects TRBV7-9 to TRBJ2-7; D is uncertain. Germline values: CDR1 SEHNR, CDR2 FQNEAQ (reference sequence). V was cut by 3 bases and J by 4 bases, with 10 bases left in between. The CDR3 length is 13 residues. CDR3 protein: CASSFSVLYEQYF. The CDR3 DNA sequence: TGTGCCAGCAGCTTCTCCGTTCTTTACGAGCAGTACTTC.

Ten or more counts support this clonotype. V is TRBV3-1 and J is TRBJ2-7, with D unclear. The CDR3 totals 11 residues. The germline V and J ends were trimmed by 2 bases and 4 bases, with 3 bases remaining between them. Germline V gene sequence: CDR1 LGHDT, CDR2 YNNKEL (reference sequence). The CDR3 nucleotides read TGTGCCAGCAGCCAATTATACGAGCAGTACTTC. This codes for CASSQLYEQYF.

This clonotype was picked up many times. The J gene is TRBJ2-5, the V gene TRBV7-9, with TRBD2 as a possible D gene (6 bases). This CDR3 has 21 amino acids. Trimming removed 0 bases from V and 1 base from J, with 27 bases in between. From germline, CDR1 is SEHNR and CDR2 FQNEAQ (reference sequence). CDR3 residues: CASSLAKTRRGDNPIQETQYF. The CDR3 DNA follows: TGTGCCAGCAGCTTAGCGAAGACAAGGCGGGGAGATAACCCTATCCAAGAGACCCAGTACTTC.